Each of the 20 T cell receptor beta chains below was sequenced from the same sample in a study of T cell clonality in common variable immunodeficiency. General study results and limits: In common variable immunodeficiency, TCR beta chains reportedly carried fewer deletions and N-nucleotide insertions.

Antigens for these TCRs are unknown. The assay was immunoSEQ multiplex PCR, and TCRdb's table has in-frame clones only and misses some. The sample is made up of fewer than 20,000 clones, none counted only once. Sample: peripheral blood mononuclear cells. These receptors all come from a human donor with common variable immunodeficiency.

The table lists this clone with a few counts. The read comes to an end 3 residues before the CDR3 does, leaving the germline J gene to fill in the end. The chain joins TRBV6-2 or TRBV6-3 to TRBJ2-1; 11 bases agree with TRBD2. The CDR3 sequence is 15 residues long. CDR1 is MNHEY and CDR2 is SVGEGT in the germline V gene. V trimming: 9 bases; J trimming: 4 bases; junction bases outside the gene matches: 8. This CDR3 is CASRTGTSGYNEQFF. CDR3 bases read: TGTGCCAGTCGAACCGGGACTAGCGGTTACAATGAG.

The table lists this clone with a few counts. The sequence runs out 3 residues before the end of the CDR3; the remainder is reconstructed from the germline J gene. The rearrangement links TRBV18 to TRBJ2-3; D ambiguous. Germline lookup yields CDR1 KGHSH and CDR2 LQKENI. The CDR3 extends over 16 amino acids. Between the trimmed V and J ends, which lost 6 bases and 1 base, there was a span of 17 bases. The DNA read from the CDR3 is TGTGCCAGCTCGCCCACCGCGACACTTCGCACAGATACG. It is translated as CASSPTATLRTDT. The entire CDR3 protein is CASSPTATLRTDTQYF.

This clone was picked up a small number of times. The read gets to within 3 residues of the CDR3 end, and the germline J gene fills in the rest. The chain carries TRBV5-1 and TRBJ1-6; the D is unclear. The CDR3 covers 12 residues. The V end was cut by 7 bases, the J end by 10 bases, with 12 bases between. The germline V gene encodes CDR1 SGHRS and CDR2 YFSETQ. CDR3 loop: CASGQAGSPLHF. Partial CDR3 DNA: TGCGCCAGCGGGCAGGCTGGCTCACCC.

This clone has at least ten counts. Coverage ceases 3 residues before the CDR3 finishes, and the germline J gene fills in the end. The chain joins TRBV13 to TRBJ2-6; D is possibly TRBD1 (6 bases). V lost 3 bases, J lost 0 bases, and 12 bases lay in between. The CDR3 totals 17 residues. Looked up from germline, CDR1 is PRHDT and CDR2 is FYEKMQ (reference sequence). The covered CDR3 bases are TGTGCCAGCAGCTTTGGACAGTTCGACTCTGGGGCCAACGTC. It codes for CASSFGQFDSGANV. The full CDR3 sequence reads CASSFGQFDSGANVLTF.

CDR3 sequence: CASSLYRQGDTEAFF. Incomplete CDR3 DNA: TGTGCCAGCAGCTTGTATAGACAGGGAGATACTGAA. The chain joins TRBV5-5 to TRBJ1-1; 7 bases are a match to TRBD1. The DNA ends 3 residues before the CDR3 does, and the rest of the CDR3 is filled in from the germline J gene. The CDR3 runs 15 residues. Germline CDR1 is SGHKS and CDR2 is YYEKEE (reference sequence). J was trimmed by 5 bases and V by 1 base; bases with no gene match: 8.

This clone has ten or more counts. The CDR3 extends 3 residues past the end of the read, so its final part is completed from the germline J gene. The chain is built from TRBV29-1 and TRBJ2-2, with 10 nucleotides matching TRBD1. V was pared by 5 bases and J by 2 bases, with 8 bases of the junction left unmatched. Germline V gives CDR1 SQVTM, CDR2 ANQGSEA. The CDR3 is 16 residues long. The sequenced part of the CDR3 DNA is TGCAGCGTTCCCATGACAGGGGGCTCAAACACCGGGGAG. This sequence encodes CSVPMTGGSNTGE. The entire CDR3 reads CSVPMTGGSNTGELFF.

As concerns this clone: Read sequence stops 3 residues before the CDR3 end, and the germline J gene provides the missing end. The chain is built from TRBV2 and TRBJ1-6, with 9 nucleotides matching TRBD1. The length of the CDR3 is 15 residues. Germline CDR1 and CDR2: SNHLY and FYNNEI. Trimming cost V 4 bases and J 9 bases; bases outside gene matches: 7. The CDR3: CASSGGTGQGSPLHF. The sequenced CDR3 bases are TGTGCCAGCAGTGGCGGGACAGGGCAGGGTTCACCC.

This clone appeared many times. With the read ending 3 residues before the CDR3 end, the germline J gene is used to fill in that end. The V call is TRBV18, the J call TRBJ2-5; D possibly corresponds to TRBD2 (6 bases). Germline values: CDR1 KGHSH, CDR2 LQKENI. The CDR3 loop spans 13 amino acids. Between the trimmed V and J ends, which lost 3 bases and 5 bases, there was a span of 10 bases. The sequenced part of the CDR3 DNA is TGTGCCAGCTCACCTGGGACTTCCGAGACC. It encodes CASSPGTSET. The entire CDR3 sequence reads CASSPGTSETQYF.

Points on this clone: The read ends 3 residues before the CDR3 terminus; that terminus is restored from the germline J gene. J is TRBJ2-1 and V is TRBV5-1, with 10 positions matching TRBD1. V lost 4 bases and J lost 7; bases outside the gene matches: 8. Germline CDR1 is SGHRS and CDR2 is YFSETQ. The CDR3 spans 15 residues. CDR3 DNA, as far as it was read: TGCGCCAGCAGCCCGGGGACAGGGGCGACGAATGAG. This translates into CASSPGTGATNE. The whole CDR3 is CASSPGTGATNEQFF. Complete variable domain (other parts from reference TRBV5-1 and TRBJ2-1): KAGVTQTPRYLIKTRGQQVTLSCSPISGHRSVSWYQQTPGQGLQFLFEYFSETQRNKGNFPGRFSGRQFSNSRSEMNVSTLELGDSALYLCASSPGTGATNEQFFGPGTRLTVL.

This clone has at least ten counts. Read data end 3 residues before the CDR3 end; the end is taken from the germline J gene. The rearrangement joins TRBV19 to TRBJ2-1, with D perhaps TRBD1 (5 bases). Per the germline V gene, CDR1 is LNHDA and CDR2 is SQIVND (reference sequence). V shed 9 bases and J shed 3 bases, with 15 bases lying between them. There are 14 residues in the CDR3. Incomplete CDR3 DNA: TGTGCCAGCGGACACGAAATGGACTACAATGAG. It specifies CASGHEMDYNE. The whole CDR3 region reads CASGHEMDYNEQFF.

Worth noting for this clone: The read ends 3 residues shy of where the CDR3 ends; the end is completed using the germline J gene. The chain carries TRBV6-1 and TRBJ2-1; D not resolved. Germline CDR1 and CDR2: MNHNS and SASEGT. V was clipped by 4 bases and J by 3 bases, with 7 bases between them. The CDR3 totals 13 residues. This CDR3 reads CASSAGDYNEQFF. Incomplete CDR3 DNA: TGTGCCAGCAGTGCGGGTGACTACAATGAG.

This clone was picked up many times. The read falls 3 residues short of the CDR3 end, and the missing part is taken from the germline J gene. The chain has TRBV5-1 and TRBJ2-3, with D hard to call. The germline CDR1 and CDR2 sequences are SGHRS and YFSETQ. This CDR3 has 12 residues. Trimming stripped 5 bases from V and 0 bases from J, with 4 bases between. The sequenced CDR3 bases are TGCGCCAGCAGATATAGCACAGATACG. The encoded protein is CASRYSTDT. In full, the CDR3 reads CASRYSTDTQYF.

About this clone itself: The DNA ends 3 residues before the CDR3 does, and the rest of the CDR3 is filled in from the germline J gene. The rearrangement links TRBV19 to TRBJ1-4; no clear D gene. V shed 3 bases and J shed 10 bases, with 9 bases lying between them. The CDR3 loop spans 12 amino acids. Germline-derived CDR1 and CDR2 are LNHDA and SQIVND (reference sequence). CDR3 DNA (partial): TGTGCCAGTAGTATTATTCCGGGAAAA. Residues: CASSIIPGK. The whole CDR3 protein reads CASSIIPGKLFF.

This clone showed up just a few times. The read ends 3 residues before the CDR3 terminus; that terminus is restored from the germline J gene. The genes are TRBV6-2 or TRBV6-3 and TRBJ1-2, with 9 nucleotides matching TRBD1. CDR3 size: 15 residues. The germline V gene encodes CDR1 MNHEY and CDR2 SVGEGT. CDR3 DNA (partial): TGTGCCAGCAGTTACGTCGGGACAGGGACGGGAGGC. This encodes CASSYVGTGTGG. The entire CDR3 is CASSYVGTGTGGYTF.

There are many counts of this clone. The CDR3 is cut off 3 residues early in the read; its end comes from the germline J gene. The chain joins TRBV5-1 to TRBJ2-2; D possibly corresponds to TRBD2 (5 bases). V lost 0 bases and J lost 1, with 7 bases in between. Germline values: CDR1 SGHRS, CDR2 YFSETQ. This CDR3 has 15 amino acids. CDR3 DNA, as far as it was read: TGCGCCAGCAGCTTGGCCGAGGGGAACACCGGGGAG. Translating it yields CASSLAEGNTGE. The complete CDR3 sequence is CASSLAEGNTGELFF.

With respect to this clone: The DNA ends 3 residues before the CDR3 does, and the rest of the CDR3 is filled in from the germline J gene. V is TRBV7-9 and J is TRBJ1-1, with D unclear. The V gene lost 5 bases and the J gene lost 1 base, with 8 bases spanning the gap. Germline V lookup: CDR1 SEHNR, CDR2 FQNEAQ (reference sequence). This CDR3 has 13 residues. CDR3 protein: CASSVSGNTEAFF. The DNA read from the CDR3 is TGTGCCAGCAGCGTATCGGGGAACACTGAA.

Judged by abundance, this clone is medium-sized (0.01 to 0.1%). Read coverage stops 3 residues before the CDR3 terminus; the germline J gene supplies the remainder. The chain couples TRBV11-2 to TRBJ2-3; 7 bases are shared with TRBD1. This CDR3 is built from 15 residues. V lost 6 bases and J lost 4; bases outside the gene matches: 10. The germline CDR1 and CDR2 sequences are SGHAT and FQNNGV. CDR3 DNA (partial): TGTGCCAGCAGTCAAATTCACAGGGGCTCAGATACG. It codes for CASSQIHRGSDT. The full CDR3 protein is CASSQIHRGSDTQYF.

Judged by abundance, this clone is medium-sized. The read finishes 3 residues shy of the CDR3 end, and the germline J gene is used to complete it. The rearrangement joins TRBV5-4 to TRBJ2-6, with a weak D call TRBD2 (7 bases). The V end lost 7 bases, the J end lost 4 bases, and 15 bases lay between the germline ends. This CDR3 is built from 15 residues. Germline CDR1 SGHNT, CDR2 YYREEE (reference sequence). CDR3 amino acids: CASVLGGAGANVLTF. The covered CDR3 bases are TGTGCCAGCGTACTAGGGGGGGCAGGGGCCAACGTC.

Remarks on this clone: Sequence at one end of the junction differs from germline and may be a read error. The DNA ends 3 residues before the CDR3 does, and the rest of the CDR3 is filled in from the germline J gene. This chain joins TRBV7-7 and TRBJ2-7, with 8 bases fitting TRBD1. The CDR3 is 18 amino acids. The V gene's germline CDR1 is SSHAT and CDR2 FNYEAQ (reference sequence). CDR3 in amino acids: CASSLAFRYRGDTYEQYF. CDR3 DNA, as far as it was read: TGTGCTAGCAGCTTAGCGTTTCGGTACAGGGGGGACACCTACGAG.

This clone was found a few times. The read falls 3 residues short of the CDR3 end, and the missing part is taken from the germline J gene. The rearrangement links TRBV6-2 or TRBV6-3 to TRBJ2-2; D possibly corresponds to TRBD2 (5 bases). This CDR3 is built from 15 residues. Per germline, CDR1 MNHEY and CDR2 SVGEGT. The V end was cut by 6 bases, the J end by 6 bases, with 17 bases between. The CDR3 bases that were read are TGTGCCAGCAGCCCCCTCGGACTTCCTCCCGGGGAG. Translation: CASSPLGLPPGE. The entire CDR3 protein reads CASSPLGLPPGELFF.